This T cell receptor beta chain was found in a study of blood T cell repertoires in COVID-19. Study-wide background: Nucleic acid was either cDNA or gDNA, and it came from T cells, B-cell-depleted T cells, or PBMCs.

With V trimmed by 3 bases and J by 2 bases, 4 bases remained unmatched. The CDR3 consists of 15 residues. The germline V gene encodes CDR1 MNHEY and CDR2 SVGAGI. Participants spanned ages about 18 to 100 years and resided in 20 to 30 US areas. Clones were read by immunoSEQ multiplex PCR, and TCRdb kept only the in-frame ones, dropping some. The table records approximately 140,000 clones, about 88% of them present only once. Sequenced sample: PBMCs or T cells enriched from blood (not recorded which). V gene TRBV6-5 combines with J gene TRBJ2-7; 10 bases align to TRBD2. The TCR sequence derives from a woman in her forties or fifties who had recovered from COVID-19. The CDR3 DNA follows: TGTGCCAGCAGTTATGGCACTAGCGGGACCTACGAGCAGTACTTC. It encodes CASSYGTSGTYEQYF.